The T cell receptor beta chain under discussion was sequenced for a study of cytomegalovirus exposure and HLA in healthy donors. The CDR3 covers 13 residues. The germline V gene encodes CDR1 SGHTA and CDR2 FQGNSA. V was clipped by 3 bases and J by 5 bases, with 7 bases between them. In the PCR, 60 Vbeta and 13 Jbeta primers were used. Some clones are missing from TCRdb's copy, which holds only in-frame ones; the method was immunoSEQ multiplex PCR. Here the sample spans 90,000 to 150,000 clones, roughly 63% being singletons. The chain links TRBV7-2 to TRBJ2-2, with D tentatively TRBD1 (6 bases). The sequenced material came from PBMCs. This sequence was found in a man aged 40-49 years in good health and CMV-seropositive. CDR3 sequence reads: CASSFQGTGELFF. The CDR3 coding sequence is TGTGCCAGCAGCTTCCAGGGGACCGGGGAGCTGTTTTTT.